Listed below are T cell receptor beta chains from one sample, sequenced in a study of breast tumors, draining lymph nodes, adjacent tissues. MiXCR was run by TCRdb on the multiplex PCR reads, yielding one entry per CDR3 protein. The sample consists of approximately 90,000 distinct CDR3 sequences, approximately 30% of them appearing once. The sample consisted of axillary lymph node tissue. Every receptor here comes from a female donor with breast cancer. Some clones in this sample may be carry-over from other donors' samples. The CDR3 runs from the conserved cysteine through the conserved F or W. The D gene is left open where the match is weak. Clone size is given for some rows only: seen once, a few or many times, or a class if the clone is expanded.

.	many	TRBV30	TRBJ2-5	CAWSPQQETQYF	TGTGCCTGGAGTCCCCAACAAGAGACCCAGTACTTC
TRBD2	.	TRBV20-1	TRBJ2-7	CSARGRAGGEQYF	TGCAGTGCTAGAGGACGAGCGGGAGGCGAGCAGTACTTC
.	.	TRBV20-1	TRBJ2-3	CSGIPGRTTSTDTQYF	TGCAGTGGAATTCCGGGACGGACAACTAGCACAGATACGCAGTATTTT
.	many	TRBV6-2/TRBV6-3	TRBJ2-5	CASRPPGIKETQYF	TGTGCCAGCAGGCCACCGGGCATTAAAGAGACCCAGTACTTC
.	many	TRBV6-5	TRBJ1-6	CASSLGPVYSPLHF	TGTGCCAGCAGTTTGGGCCCGGTTTATTCACCCCTCCACTTT
.	many	TRBV7-8	TRBJ2-7	CASSGGVVLSYEQYF	TGTGCCAGCAGCGGAGGGGTTGTCCTCTCCTACGAGCAGTACTTC
.	many	TRBV4-1	TRBJ2-3	CASSQGGRFTDTQYF	TGCGCCAGCAGCCAAGGAGGGAGGTTCACAGATACGCAGTATTTT
.	many	TRBV10-3	TRBJ2-7	CAIIWFWAVYEQYF	TGTGCCATCATCTGGTTCTGGGCGGTCTACGAGCAGTACTTC
.	.	TRBV19	TRBJ1-3	CARDHGFGNTIYF	TGTGCTAGAGATCACGGGTTTGGAAACACCATATATTTT
.	many	TRBV5-1	TRBJ2-5	CASSLGGRQDTQYF	TGCGCCAGCAGTTTGGGGGGACGCCAAGACACCCAGTACTTC
.	many	TRBV7-2	TRBJ1-5	CASSSRDSNQPQHF	TGTGCCAGCAGTTCCCGGGACAGCAATCAGCCCCAGCATTTT
.	.	TRBV7-2	TRBJ2-7	CASSLDSVGQSNEQYF	TGTGCCAGCAGCTTGGATAGCGTAGGACAGTCCAACGAGCAGTACTTC
TRBD2	many	TRBV6-2/TRBV6-3	TRBJ2-1	CASSTPRAGGPQFF	TGTGCCAGCAGCACCCCGAGGGCGGGAGGGCCGCAGTTCTTC
TRBD1	.	TRBV7-9	TRBJ2-7	CASGPRQGLKEKQYF	TGTGCCAGCGGCCCTAGACAGGGCCTGAAGGAAAAGCAGTACTTC
.	many	TRBV11-2	TRBJ2-5	CASSLGQQETQYF	TGTGCCAGCAGCTTAGGACAGCAGGAGACCCAGTACTTC
.	.	TRBV29-1	TRBJ2-5	CSAEGAAAEETQYF	TGCAGCGCCGAGGGAGCGGCTGCGGAGGAGACCCAGTACTTC
TRBD1	many	TRBV30	TRBJ2-7	CAWSHLRDSTAYEQYF	TGTGCCTGGAGTCATCTACGGGACAGTACCGCCTACGAGCAGTACTTC
TRBD1	few	TRBV29-1	TRBJ1-1	CSVVRQGLNTEAFF	TGCAGCGTTGTTAGACAGGGCCTCAACACTGAAGCTTTCTTT
TRBD2	many	TRBV5-8	TRBJ2-3	CASSWGGLAGGASTDTQYF	TGTGCCAGCAGCTGGGGCGGACTAGCGGGAGGGGCTAGCACAGATACGCAGTATTTT
.	.	TRBV13	TRBJ1-2	CASSLGRTKGANYGYTF	TGTGCCAGCAGCTTAGGCCGCACTAAAGGGGCTAACTATGGCTACACCTTC